This entry is about one T cell receptor (beta chain). Its antigen is undetermined. The repertoire was sequenced with immunoSEQ multiplex PCR; TCRdb's copy has only in-frame clones and lacks some. The sample has about 98,000 clones; about 92% are singletons. The data derive from a study of OX40 agonist ivuxolimab in advanced cancers. For the study at large: Partial responses were observed in three patients, of whom one had hepatocellular carcinoma and two had cutaneous melanoma. Notes on the study in general: Dose levels from 0.1 to 3.0 mg/kg saw CD4+ and CD8+ blood T cells expand clonally by week 6. On average, a greater number of expanded clones characterised CD8+ T cells relative to CD4+.

Germline-derived CDR1 and CDR2 are MNHEY and SVGAGI. The CDR3 spans 14 residues. With 9 bases clipped from V and 7 bases from J, the junction kept 10 bases outside the gene matches. V gene TRBV6-5 combines with J gene TRBJ2-2, with TRBD1 identical over 8 bases. The source is an adult with an advanced solid tumor such as melanoma, head and neck, liver or kidney cancer. The sample here was CD4+ or CD8+ T cells sorted from blood, taken in a trial of the OX40 agonist ivuxolimab. The CDR3 DNA reads TGTGCCAGTGGCCCCAGGGGGCGCGGCGGGGAGCTGTTTTTT. Its translation: CASGPRGRGGELFF.